Listed below are T cell receptor beta chains from one sample, sequenced in a study of identical twins. TCRdb called the 5' RACE reads again in MiXCR, with one record for every CDR3 protein. The table has 200,000 to 250,000 distinct CDR3 sequences, 6.5% to 8.5% seen once. In addition, the sample was reused for a study of yellow fever vaccine responses in identical twins.

Sequenced material: memory (CD45RO+) T cells sorted from blood. These receptors came from a woman under 30 in good health. CDR3s include the opening cysteine and the closing phenylalanine or tryptophan. D genes are given only for firm matches. A row's size may be missing; if present it is once, few, many or a size class.

abundance	d_gene	v_gene	j_gene	CDR3nt	CDR3aa
.	.	TRBV12-3/TRBV12-4	TRBJ2-3	TGTGCCAGCACCCTGGGGCTAGCCAGCACAGATACGCAGTATTTT	CASTLGLASTDTQYF
few	TRBD1	TRBV7-6	TRBJ2-5	TGTGCCAGCAGCTTAGGGGGACAGGGCTGGGAGACCCAGTACTTC	CASSLGGQGWETQYF
many	.	TRBV29-1	TRBJ2-1	TGCAGCGTTGATCGGGACCAACCAGAGCAGTTCTTC	CSVDRDQPEQFF
few	TRBD1	TRBV6-1	TRBJ1-6	TGTGCCAGCAGGGACAGGGGTATTTCACCCCTCCACTTT	CASRDRGISPLHF
many	TRBD1	TRBV29-1	TRBJ2-1	TGCAGCGTTATTCCGGGACAGGGTAAAAATGAGCAGTTCTTC	CSVIPGQGKNEQFF
few	TRBD2	TRBV11-2	TRBJ2-1	TGTGCCAGCAGCTTAGTGTCTAGCGGGAGGGCCGCGGGCAATGAGCAGTTCTTC	CASSLVSSGRAAGNEQFF
many	.	TRBV9	TRBJ2-2	TGTGCCAGCAGCGTAGCCCCCCTGGCCGGGGAGCTGTTTTTT	CASSVAPLAGELFF
.	TRBD1	TRBV29-1	TRBJ2-7	TGCAGCGCCTCAAGGGACAGGGGATCCTACGAGCAGTACTTC	CSASRDRGSYEQYF
.	.	TRBV20-1	TRBJ2-5	TGCAGTGCTAGGGGGCCTCTGGCGCAAGAGACCCAGTACTTC	CSARGPLAQETQYF
many	.	TRBV24-1	TRBJ2-1	TGTGCCACCAGTGATTCCGACCCGAGCTCCTACAATGAGCAGTTCTTC	CATSDSDPSSYNEQFF
few	.	TRBV12-3/TRBV12-4	TRBJ1-2	TGTGCCAGCAGTTTAGGGGGCGGACCAAGTGGCGGCTACACCTTC	CASSLGGGPSGGYTF